This T cell receptor (beta chain) stems from a study of blood T cell repertoires in COVID-19. In the study overall: Sites in the United States, Italy and Spain provided acute and convalescent COVID-19 samples. Sample material is recorded as cDNA or gDNA derived from T cells, B-cell-depleted T cells, or PBMCs.

Germline V gene sequence: CDR1 SGDLS, CDR2 YYNGEE. The V and J ends lost 0 bases and 10 bases, in that order; junction bases with no gene match: 13. There are 17 residues in the CDR3. Original handling: Amplification with reference gene primers provided the estimates of nucleated cell counts. Some clones are missing from TCRdb's copy, which holds only in-frame ones; the method was immunoSEQ multiplex PCR. The V and J calls and clone size come from that table; D and trimming were worked out from the DNA. Of about 50,000 clones listed, approximately 87% are singletons. Sequencing was done on a sample of peripheral blood. This TCR was sampled from a woman aged 55-70 years with acute or convalescent COVID-19. This chain connects TRBV9 to TRBJ2-1, with TRBD2 matching 10 bases. CDR3 DNA: TGTGCCAGCAGCGTAGATGTAGCGGGGGGCCCCGGAGGGGAGCAGTTCTTC. This translates into CASSVDVAGGPGGEQFF.